This entry concerns a single T cell receptor beta chain. CDR3 length: 15 residues. CDR1 and CDR2 (germline): MNHNY, SVGAGI (reference sequence). Trimming took off 4 bases at V and 7 bases at J, with 17 bases between the two ends. This record belongs to a study of blood T cell repertoires in COVID-19. The protocol was immunoSEQ multiplex PCR, while the TCRdb copy is restricted to in-frame clones and leaves out a portion. The sample contains roughly 250,000 clones, 80% to 90% of which appear only once. V usage is TRBV6-6 and J usage is TRBJ1-5, with a possible D match to TRBD1 (5 bases). This TCR was recovered from a woman aged 45 to 65 who had recovered from COVID-19. Sequencing was carried out using PBMCs or T cells enriched from blood (not recorded which). DNA for the CDR3: TGTGCCAGCAGTTCCCATATAGGGGTGTACCAGCCCCAGCATTTT. It encodes CASSSHIGVYQPQHF.